This entry lists 4 T cell receptor beta chains sequenced from one sample in a study of T cell responses to AZD1222 COVID-19 vaccine. Profiled with immunoSEQ multiplex PCR; TCRdb holds only in-frame clones, not every one. This sample has about 180,000 clones, with approximately 92% found just once. Sequencing was performed on peripheral blood, taken 28 days after the second dose of the MenACWY control vaccine. The receptors come from an adult who received the MenACWY meningococcal vaccine as a control.

In this sample, this clone turned up once. The rearrangement joins TRBV7-2 to TRBJ2-4, with TRBD2 matching 12 bases. Germline V gives CDR1 SGHTA, CDR2 FQGNSA. Losses at the gene ends were 5 bases for V and 3 bases for J; bases not matched to a gene: 5. The CDR3 has 16 residues. DNA for the CDR3: TGTGCCAGCAGCCAGACTAGCGGGGGTCTCAAAAACATTCAGTACTTC. It yields the protein CASSQTSGGLKNIQYF.

The CDR3 DNA follows: TGTGCCACCAGTGATTTGGCGGCAGCTCAGAACACCGGGGAGCTGTTTTTT. The encoded protein is CATSDLAAAQNTGELFF. V gene TRBV24-1 combines with J gene TRBJ2-2; D gene uncertain. From germline, CDR1 is KGHDR and CDR2 SFDVKD. CDR3 length: 17 residues. The V gene lost 0 bases and the J gene lost 1 base, with 11 bases spanning the gap.

The chain is built from TRBV11-3 and TRBJ1-4; tentatively, D is TRBD1 (5 bases). This CDR3 is built from 16 residues. V lost 5 bases and J 0 bases, leaving 13 bases between the germline ends. Germline loops: CDR1 SGHNT, CDR2 YENEEA. CDR3 nucleotide sequence: TGTGCCAGCAGCCTACCGGACACAGCAACTAATGAAAAACTGTTTTTT. This translates into CASSLPDTATNEKLFF.

V and J are TRBV27 and TRBJ2-7; D not resolved. Per the germline V gene, CDR1 is MNHEY and CDR2 is SMNVEV (reference sequence). Trimming left V 0 bases short and J 0 bases short, with 12 bases between. CDR3 length equals 16 residues. CDR3 amino acids: CASSLSPGALSYEQYF. CDR3 in DNA: TGTGCCAGCAGTTTATCTCCAGGAGCCCTCTCCTACGAGCAGTACTTC.